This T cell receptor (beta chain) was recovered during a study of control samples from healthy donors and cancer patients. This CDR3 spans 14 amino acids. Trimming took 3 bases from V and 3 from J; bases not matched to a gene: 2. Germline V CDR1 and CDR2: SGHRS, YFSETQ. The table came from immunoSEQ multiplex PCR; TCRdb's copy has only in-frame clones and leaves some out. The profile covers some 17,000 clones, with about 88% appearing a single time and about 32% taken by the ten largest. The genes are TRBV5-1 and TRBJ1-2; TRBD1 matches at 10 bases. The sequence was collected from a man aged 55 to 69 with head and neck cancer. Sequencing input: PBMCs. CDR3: CASSSDRGDYGYTF. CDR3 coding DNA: TGCGCCAGCAGCTCGGACAGGGGGGACTATGGCTACACCTTC.